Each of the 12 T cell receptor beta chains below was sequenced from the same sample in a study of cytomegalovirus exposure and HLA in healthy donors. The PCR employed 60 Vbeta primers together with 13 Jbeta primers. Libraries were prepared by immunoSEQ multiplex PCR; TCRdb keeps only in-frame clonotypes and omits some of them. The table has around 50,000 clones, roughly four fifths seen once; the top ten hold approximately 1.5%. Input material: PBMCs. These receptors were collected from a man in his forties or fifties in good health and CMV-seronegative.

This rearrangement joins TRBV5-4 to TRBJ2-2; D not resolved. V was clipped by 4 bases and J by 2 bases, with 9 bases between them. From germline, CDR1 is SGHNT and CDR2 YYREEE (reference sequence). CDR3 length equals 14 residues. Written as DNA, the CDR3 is TGTGCCAGCAGCCCTACTCAAAACACCGGGGAGCTGTTTTTT. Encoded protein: CASSPTQNTGELFF. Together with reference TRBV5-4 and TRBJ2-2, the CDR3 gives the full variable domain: ETGVTQSPTHLIKTRGQQVTLRCSSQSGHNTVSWYQQALGQGPQFIFQYYREEENGRGNFPPRFSGLQFPNYSSELNVNALELDDSALYLCASSPTQNTGELFFGEGSRLTVL.

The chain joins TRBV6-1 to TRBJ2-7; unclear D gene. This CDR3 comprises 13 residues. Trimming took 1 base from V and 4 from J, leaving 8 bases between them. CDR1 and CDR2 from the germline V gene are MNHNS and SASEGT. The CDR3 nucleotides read TGTGCCAGCAGTGAAGTGCCTAGATACGAGCAGTACTTC. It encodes CASSEVPRYEQYF.

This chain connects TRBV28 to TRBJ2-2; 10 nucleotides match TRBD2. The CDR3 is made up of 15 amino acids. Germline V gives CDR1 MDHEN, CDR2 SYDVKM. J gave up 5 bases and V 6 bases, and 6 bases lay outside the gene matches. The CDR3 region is CASRSGGGRTGELFF. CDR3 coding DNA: TGTGCCAGCAGGAGCGGGGGGGGAAGGACCGGGGAGCTGTTTTTT.

CDR3 loop: CASSIKGGVSLSSYNEQFF. The CDR3, as DNA: TGTGCCAGTAGTATAAAAGGGGGGGTATCACTAAGCTCCTACAATGAGCAGTTCTTC. V gene TRBV19 combines with J gene TRBJ2-1, with D perhaps matching TRBD2 (7 bases). The V gene lost 2 bases and the J gene lost 0 bases, with 20 bases spanning the gap. The CDR3 is made up of 19 amino acids. CDR1 is LNHDA, CDR2 SQIVND, per germline (reference sequence).

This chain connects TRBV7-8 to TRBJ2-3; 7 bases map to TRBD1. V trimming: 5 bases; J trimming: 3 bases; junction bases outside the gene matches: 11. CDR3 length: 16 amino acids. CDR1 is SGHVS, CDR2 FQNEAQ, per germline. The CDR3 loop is CASSHLMTGLTDTQYF. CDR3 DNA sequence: TGTGCCAGCAGCCATCTTATGACAGGGTTGACAGATACGCAGTATTTT.

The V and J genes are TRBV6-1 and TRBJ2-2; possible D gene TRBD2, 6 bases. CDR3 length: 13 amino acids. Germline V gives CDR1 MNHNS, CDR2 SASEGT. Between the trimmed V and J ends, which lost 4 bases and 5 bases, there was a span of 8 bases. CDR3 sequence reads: CASSVGGTGELFF. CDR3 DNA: TGTGCCAGCAGTGTGGGGGGAACCGGGGAGCTGTTTTTT.

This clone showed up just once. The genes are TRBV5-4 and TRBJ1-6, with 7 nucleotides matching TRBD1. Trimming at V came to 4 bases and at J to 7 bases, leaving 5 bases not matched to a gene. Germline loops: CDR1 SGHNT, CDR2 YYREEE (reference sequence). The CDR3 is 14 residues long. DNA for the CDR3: TGTGCCAGCAGCCCCGGACAGGCCAATTCACCCCTCCACTTT. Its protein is CASSPGQANSPLHF.

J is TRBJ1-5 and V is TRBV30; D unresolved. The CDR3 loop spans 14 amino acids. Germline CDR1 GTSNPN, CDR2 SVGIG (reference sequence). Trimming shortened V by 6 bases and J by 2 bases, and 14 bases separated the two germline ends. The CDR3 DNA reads TGTGCCTGCGCCGGAGCGTCGCGCAATCAGCCCCAGCATTTT. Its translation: CACAGASRNQPQHF.

CDR3 in amino acids: CASRPTLNRGPQPQHF. CDR3 in DNA: TGTGCCAGCAGACCCACTCTAAACAGGGGGCCTCAGCCCCAGCATTTT. The chain joins TRBV27 to TRBJ1-5; TRBD1 matches 9 bases. Germline CDR1 and CDR2: MNHEY and SMNVEV (reference sequence). CDR3 length equals 16 residues. Trimming at V came to 6 bases and at J to 6 bases, leaving 12 bases not matched to a gene.

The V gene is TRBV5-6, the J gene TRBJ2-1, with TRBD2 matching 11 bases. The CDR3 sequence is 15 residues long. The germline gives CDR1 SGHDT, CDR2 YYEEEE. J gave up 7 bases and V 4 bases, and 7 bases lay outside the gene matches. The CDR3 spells CASSATGTSGNEQFF. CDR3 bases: TGTGCCAGCAGCGCTACCGGGACTAGCGGTAATGAGCAGTTCTTC. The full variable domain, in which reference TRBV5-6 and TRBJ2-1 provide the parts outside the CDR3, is DAGVTQSPTHLIKTRGQQVTLRCSPKSGHDTVSWYQQALGQGPQFIFQYYEEEERQRGNFPDRFSGHQFPNYSSELNVNALLLGDSALYLCASSATGTSGNEQFFGPGTRLTVL.

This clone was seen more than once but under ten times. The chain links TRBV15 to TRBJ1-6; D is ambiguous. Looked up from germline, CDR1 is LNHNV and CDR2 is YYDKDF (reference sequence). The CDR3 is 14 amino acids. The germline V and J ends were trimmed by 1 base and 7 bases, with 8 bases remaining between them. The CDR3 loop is CATSRGAGNSPLHF. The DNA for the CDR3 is TGTGCCACCAGCAGAGGGGCCGGAAATTCACCCCTCCACTTT.

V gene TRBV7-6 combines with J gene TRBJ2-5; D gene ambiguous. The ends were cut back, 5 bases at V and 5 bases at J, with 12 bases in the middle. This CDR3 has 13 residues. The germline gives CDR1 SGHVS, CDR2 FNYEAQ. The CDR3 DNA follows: TGTGCCAGCAGCCCCTGGCAGAAGGAGACCCAGTACTTC. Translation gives CASSPWQKETQYF.